The next 32 T cell receptor beta chains were all read from a single sample in a study of regulatory T cells in long-lasting Graves disease. Stated time point: newly diagnosed GD, antithyroid drugs for less than 3 months. Extracted RNA from PBMCs served as the source of the TCR library. According to the study, TCR beta libraries were built with iRepertoire HTBI primers and CDR3-region Arm-PCR. TCRdb analysed the multiplex PCR reads with MiXCR anew, one entry per CDR3 protein. The sample contains 410,000 or so distinct CDR3 sequences, around 14% of which appear only once. These sequences were also reported in another study, on T cells in Graves' hyperthyroidism and ophthalmopathy.

Here the sequenced sample was peripheral blood mononuclear cells (PBMCs), taken at new diagnosis, from a patient treated with antithyroid drugs. The receptors here all came from a woman in her 30s with Graves disease.

This clonotype was observed many times. V and J are TRBV6-1 and TRBJ2-5, with TRBD1 matching 9 bases. Germline trimming cut 7 bases from V and 5 bases from J; bases unmatched to any gene: 11. This CDR3 region has 15 residues. Germline loops: CDR1 MNHNS, CDR2 SASEGT. CDR3 protein: CASKPGQGPRETQYF. The CDR3 DNA follows: TGTGCCAGCAAGCCGGGACAGGGCCCGAGGGAGACCCAGTACTTC.

This clonotype showed up many times. This sequence joins TRBV12-3 or TRBV12-4 and TRBJ2-7, with no clear D. V lost 6 bases and J 1 base, leaving 13 bases between the germline ends. This CDR3 contains 14 residues. In DNA form, the CDR3 reads TGTGCCAGCAGACCCCCGGACCGATCCTACGAGCAGTACTTC. It encodes CASRPPDRSYEQYF.

Ten or more counts support this clonotype. The chain uses TRBV2 and TRBJ2-3; D is possibly TRBD1 or TRBD2 (5 bases each). This CDR3 region has 15 residues. The V gene lost 6 bases and the J gene lost 3 bases, with 16 bases spanning the gap. The germline CDR1 and CDR2 sequences are SNHLY and FYNNEI. The CDR3 nucleotides read TGTGCCAGCAGCAAGAGGGGCAGTTTTACAGATACGCAGTATTTT. The encoded protein is CASSKRGSFTDTQYF.

This clonotype was recorded at least ten times. This chain uses TRBV11-1 with TRBJ2-2; 9 bases are shared with TRBD2. The CDR3 contains 15 residues. After removal of 3 bases from V and 7 bases from J, the junction contained 6 bases not matched to a gene. In germline, CDR1 is SGHAT, CDR2 FQDESV (reference sequence). CDR3 protein: CASSFGLAPSGELFF. The CDR3 DNA is TGTGCCAGCAGCTTTGGACTAGCGCCAAGCGGGGAGCTGTTTTTT.

This clonotype was seen a handful of times. The chain couples TRBV10-3 to TRBJ2-7; TRBD1 agrees at 7 bases. The CDR3 is 13 residues long. V lost 10 bases, J lost 2 bases, and 8 bases stayed unmatched. Germline lookup yields CDR1 ENHRY and CDR2 SYGVKD. In DNA, the CDR3 is TGTGCCACCCAAGGGGGCATCGCCTACGAGCAGTACTTC. Amino acids: CATQGGIAYEQYF.

This clonotype was seen many times. This sequence joins TRBV6-5 and TRBJ2-7; D not certain. This CDR3 contains 12 residues. V gave up 2 bases and J gave up 7 bases, with 9 bases separating them. The germline V gene has CDR1 MNHEY and CDR2 SVGAGI. CDR3 DNA sequence: TGTGCCAGCAGTTACAGCTCGGTGGAGCAGTACTTC. It codes for CASSYSSVEQYF.

At least ten counts were recorded for this clonotype. This chain uses TRBV4-1 with TRBJ2-7; the match to TRBD1 covers 8 bases. Looked up from germline, CDR1 is MGHRA and CDR2 is YSYEKL. V was pared by 0 bases and J by 4 bases, with 8 bases of the junction left unmatched. The CDR3 length is 16 residues. CDR3 sequence: CASSQERAGQVYEQYF. The CDR3 bases are TGCGCCAGCAGCCAAGAACGCGCGGGACAGGTTTACGAGCAGTACTTC.

About this clonotype: This CDR3 fails to terminate in the conserved phenylalanine or tryptophan, so it likely reflects a read error. The V call is TRBV2, the J call TRBJ1-4; the D gene is possibly TRBD1 (6 bases). This CDR3 is 16 amino acids long. The germline V gene has CDR1 SNHLY and CDR2 FYNNEI. The V end was cut by 4 bases, the J end by 0 bases, with 12 bases between. In DNA form, the CDR3 reads TGTGCCAGCAGTGTGCAGGGGAGAGCAACTAATGAAAAACTGTTTTCT. Encoded protein: CASSVQGRATNEKLFS.

This clonotype was found many times. The chain employs TRBV20-1 and TRBJ2-7; the match to TRBD1 covers 7 bases. The V gene's germline CDR1 is DFQATT and CDR2 SNEGSKA (reference sequence). Losses at the gene ends were 3 bases for V and 0 bases for J; bases not matched to a gene: 5. CDR3 length equals 14 residues. CDR3 protein: CSARDRTDSYEQYF. CDR3 DNA sequence: TGCAGTGCTAGGGACAGGACGGACTCCTACGAGCAGTACTTC.

This clonotype was picked up many times. V and J are TRBV5-1 and TRBJ2-7; 7 bases line up with TRBD2. Trimming at V came to 2 bases and at J to 4 bases, leaving 6 bases not matched to a gene. The CDR3 has 14 residues. Germline CDR1 is SGHRS and CDR2 is YFSETQ. CDR3 sequence reads: CASSLMASGYEQYF. CDR3 bases: TGCGCCAGCAGCTTAATGGCTAGCGGATACGAGCAGTACTTC.

The chain is built from TRBV16 and TRBJ2-1, with 10 positions matching TRBD2. Germline CDR1 KGHSY, CDR2 FQNENV. This CDR3 contains 16 residues. The V gene end was trimmed by 2 bases and the J gene end by 6 bases; junction bases not matched to a gene: 7. The CDR3 DNA sequence: TGTGCCAGCAGCCAACAAACCGGACTAGCGGCCAATGAGCAGTTCTTC. This codes for CASSQQTGLAANEQFF.

This clonotype has at least ten counts. The chain recombines TRBV2 with TRBJ1-5; D perhaps matches TRBD1 (6 bases). CDR3 length: 15 residues. The germline V and J ends were trimmed by 6 bases and 7 bases, with 19 bases remaining between them. Germline CDR1 and CDR2: SNHLY and FYNNEI. In nucleotides, the CDR3 is TGTGCCAGCAGGGTGCGGGGGGGCTCAGGGCAGCCCCAGCATTTT. This gives the protein CASRVRGGSGQPQHF.

This clonotype was counted ten times or more. The CDR3 region is CASSQTGPYEQYF. The CDR3 DNA sequence: TGTGCCAGCAGCCAAACCGGTCCCTACGAGCAGTACTTC. The rearrangement uses TRBV3-1 and TRBJ2-7; D call uncertain. This CDR3 is 13 amino acids long. Trimming took 2 bases from V and 2 from J, leaving 7 bases between them. Germline lookup yields CDR1 LGHDT and CDR2 YNNKEL (reference sequence).

This clonotype was seen a few times. V usage is TRBV27 and J usage is TRBJ1-6; D is perhaps TRBD1 (5 bases). Trimming removed 3 bases from V and 9 bases from J, with 15 bases in between. The CDR3 has 15 residues. Per the germline V gene, CDR1 is MNHEY and CDR2 is SMNVEV (reference sequence). The CDR3 sequence: CASSFRDLRGSPLHF. The CDR3 DNA follows: TGTGCCAGCAGTTTCCGGGACCTAAGGGGTTCACCCCTCCACTTT.

V gene TRBV19 combines with J gene TRBJ2-2; 7 nucleotides line up with TRBD2. The ends lost 3 bases at V and 5 bases at J; junction bases unmatched: 9. From germline, CDR1 is LNHDA and CDR2 SQIVND (reference sequence). The CDR3 sequence is 16 residues long. The CDR3 DNA is TGTGCCAGTAGTATTGTAAGACTAGCCAAAACCGGGGAGCTGTTTTTT. This sequence encodes CASSIVRLAKTGELFF. Together with reference TRBV19 and TRBJ2-2, the CDR3 gives the full variable domain: DGGITQSPKYLFRKEGQNVTLSCEQNLNHDAMYWYRQDPGQGLRLIYYSQIVNDFQKGDIAEGYSVSREKKESFPLTVTSAQKNPTAFYLCASSIVRLAKTGELFFGEGSRLTVL.

This clonotype was counted a few times. The J gene is TRBJ1-4, the V gene TRBV11-3, with a weak D call TRBD1 (6 bases). Trimming stripped 3 bases from V and 11 bases from J, with 19 bases between. This CDR3 has 15 residues. Germline CDR1 SGHNT, CDR2 YENEEA. CDR3 amino acids: CASSFPGALGGKLFF. The CDR3 DNA sequence: TGTGCCAGCAGCTTCCCCGGGGCTTTGGGGGGCAAACTGTTTTTT.

This sequence joins TRBV5-1 and TRBJ1-6; no clear D gene. Trimming took 4 bases from V and 8 from J, leaving 13 bases between them. The CDR3 length is 14 residues. The V gene's germline CDR1 is SGHRS and CDR2 YFSETQ. Here the CDR3 DNA reads TGCGCCAGCAGCCAAGAAAGCCTCTATTCACCCCTCCACTTT. As protein: CASSQESLYSPLHF.

This clonotype was seen a handful of times. V gene TRBV28 combines with J gene TRBJ2-1, with D possibly TRBD2 on 6 matching bases. The V end lost 5 bases, the J end lost 3 bases, and 17 bases lay between the germline ends. Germline V lookup: CDR1 MDHEN, CDR2 SYDVKM. The CDR3 consists of 16 residues. CDR3 DNA: TGTGCCAGCAGTCGGCCCCCGGATAGCGGCTACAATGAGCAGTTCTTC. This gives the protein CASSRPPDSGYNEQFF.

This clonotype was observed at least ten times. The chain employs TRBV19 and TRBJ1-5; TRBD1 is a possible D gene (6 bases). The CDR3 runs to 13 residues. The germline gives CDR1 LNHDA, CDR2 SQIVND (reference sequence). V was shortened by 3 bases and J by 5 bases, with 8 bases between the two germline ends. CDR3 coding DNA: TGTGCCAGTAGTATTTCAGGGGATCAGCCCCAGCATTTT. It translates to CASSISGDQPQHF.

This clonotype came up many times. This chain uses TRBV30 with TRBJ2-2, with D possibly being TRBD2 (6 bases). The germline V gene encodes CDR1 GTSNPN and CDR2 SVGIG (reference sequence). The CDR3 length is 16 residues. V lost 0 bases to trimming and J lost 8 bases, with 19 bases between them. CDR3 region: CAWSVPSASRRGELFF. In DNA form, the CDR3 reads TGTGCCTGGAGTGTACCTAGCGCGAGTCGGAGGGGGGAGCTGTTTTTT.

This clonotype occurred once. A clone one base away is much larger, so this may be a read error. The chain combines TRBV9 with TRBJ2-3; TRBD2 agrees at 7 bases. The last part of the DNA fits TRBJ2-7 better; the J call may be wrong. CDR3 size: 16 residues. Germline lookup yields CDR1 SGDLS and CDR2 YYNGEE. The CDR3 protein is CASSPPERDLYNEQYF. In nucleotides, the CDR3 is TGTGCCAGCAGCCCTCCGGAGCGGGACCTCTACAATGAGCAGTACTTC.

The chain couples TRBV9 to TRBJ2-1, with 7 nucleotides matching TRBD2. This CDR3 region has 15 residues. J was trimmed by 0 bases and V by 4 bases; bases with no gene match: 4. The germline V gene encodes CDR1 SGDLS and CDR2 YYNGEE. CDR3 sequence: CASSQSGTSYNEQFF. The CDR3 DNA is TGTGCCAGCAGCCAGAGCGGGACCTCCTACAATGAGCAGTTCTTC.

The chain joins TRBV5-5 to TRBJ2-1, with D tentatively TRBD2 (6 bases). In germline, CDR1 is SGHKS, CDR2 YYEKEE (reference sequence). Trimming took off 6 bases at V and 7 bases at J, with 14 bases between the two ends. The CDR3 totals 13 residues. CDR3 coding DNA: TGTGCCAGCACCGGGACTGTACTGAATGAGCAGTTCTTC. It yields the protein CASTGTVLNEQFF.

The table lists this clonotype with many counts. The rearrangement joins TRBV3-1 to TRBJ2-7; perhaps TRBD2 as D (5 bases). CDR1 is LGHDT and CDR2 is YNNKEL in the germline V gene (reference sequence). CDR3 length: 13 residues. V lost 1 base and J 2 bases, leaving 6 bases between the germline ends. Here the CDR3 reads CASSQGGTYEQYF. DNA of the CDR3: TGTGCCAGCAGCCAAGGAGGGACCTACGAGCAGTACTTC.

The chain is built from TRBV12-3 or TRBV12-4 and TRBJ2-5, with D hard to call. V lost 9 bases and J 7 bases, leaving 9 bases between the germline ends. This CDR3 contains 10 residues. As DNA, the CDR3 is TGTGCCAGTGCTGGCCTGACCCAGTACTTC. This codes for CASAGLTQYF.

In this sample, this clonotype turned up many times. The J gene is TRBJ2-1, the V gene TRBV30, with TRBD2 matching over 9 bases. The CDR3 covers 16 residues. The V gene's germline CDR1 is GTSNPN and CDR2 SVGIG (reference sequence). J lost 7 bases, V lost 4 bases, and 14 bases had no gene match. The CDR3 DNA reads as TGTGCCTGGACTGGAGCGGCGGGAGGGCCGGGGAATGAGCAGTTCTTC. Its protein product is CAWTGAAGGPGNEQFF. Full variable domain (missing parts from reference TRBV30 and TRBJ2-1): SQTIHQWPATLVQPVGSPLSLECTVEGTSNPNLYWYRQAAGRGLQLLFYSVGIGQISSEVPQNLSASRPQDRQFILSSKKLLLSDSGFYLCAWTGAAGGPGNEQFFGPGTRLTVL.

This clonotype was counted a few times. This chain links TRBV7-3 with TRBJ2-2; TRBD2 agrees at 10 bases. Germline V lookup: CDR1 SGHTA, CDR2 FQGTGA. This CDR3 has 16 amino acids. Trimming removed 4 bases from V and 2 bases from J; junction bases left unmatched: 4. DNA of the CDR3: TGTGCCAGCAGCTCCAGCGGGGGGGGAAACACCGGGGAGCTGTTTTTT. This codes for CASSSSGGGNTGELFF.

Concerning this clonotype: A clone one base away is much larger, so this may be a read error. The chain recombines TRBV6-1 with TRBJ2-1; D is undetermined. The CDR3 has 11 amino acids. Trimming cost V 7 bases and J 15 bases, with 16 bases left between them. Germline CDR1 MNHNS, CDR2 SASEGT. The CDR3 here is CASKKNTETFF. In nucleotides, the CDR3 is TGTGCCAGCAAGAAGAATACAGAGACGTTCTTC.

There are many counts of this clonotype. This CDR3 reads CASSDSGGTQYF. CDR3 nucleotide sequence: TGTGCCAGCAGTGACTCGGGGGGGACCCAGTACTTC. This chain joins TRBV2 and TRBJ2-5, with TRBD2 matching 7 bases. Germline-derived CDR1 and CDR2 are SNHLY and FYNNEI. This CDR3 has 12 residues. Trimming cost V 3 bases and J 7 bases; bases outside gene matches: 2.

In this sample, this clonotype turned up many times. Mismatch with germline at one junction end may stem from a read error. The chain carries TRBV11-2 and TRBJ2-3, with D tentatively TRBD2 (6 bases). The CDR3 extends over 15 amino acids. From germline, CDR1 is SGHAT and CDR2 FQNNGV. The CDR3 DNA follows: TGCGCCAGCAGCTTGCGGGGAGCTAGCACAGATACGCAGTATTTT. The encoded protein is CASSLRGASTDTQYF. Supplemented by reference TRBV11-2 and TRBJ2-3, the full variable domain reads EAGVAQSPRYKIIEKRQSVAFWCNPISGHATLYWYQQILGQGPKLLIQFQNNGVVDDSQLPKDRFSAERLKGVDSTLKIQPAKLEDSAVYLCASSLRGASTDTQYFGPGTRLTVL.

This clonotype appeared many times. The chain employs TRBV11-2 and TRBJ2-1; 12 positions agree with TRBD2. J gave up 8 bases and V 5 bases, and 7 bases lay outside the gene matches. Germline lookup yields CDR1 SGHAT and CDR2 FQNNGV. The CDR3 has 15 residues. The CDR3 spells CASSTPGLAGDEQFF. The CDR3 DNA is TGTGCCAGCAGCACCCCGGGACTAGCGGGTGATGAGCAGTTCTTC.

This clonotype was recorded at least ten times. The genes are TRBV29-1 and TRBJ2-2; no reliable D call. CDR3 length: 14 amino acids. In germline, CDR1 is SQVTM, CDR2 ANQGSEA. V was cut by 4 bases and J by 0 bases, with 9 bases left in between. The CDR3 nucleotides are TGCAGCGTTGGGCCCAGTGCGAACACCGGGGAGCTGTTTTTT. Residues: CSVGPSANTGELFF.